These 20 T cell receptor beta chains were all obtained from the same sample, sequenced in a study of early T cells in non-severe SARS-CoV-2 infection. Each CDR3 protein is one row after TCRdb ran MiXCR on the 5' RACE reads. The sample consists of 95,000 to 100,000 distinct CDR3 sequences, approximately 10% of them appearing once. Material: whole blood. These receptors were taken from an adult who was a healthcare worker with PCR-confirmed SARS-CoV-2 infection or an uninfected control (not recorded which).

With regard to this clonotype: A junction boundary mismatches the germline segment, possibly from a read error. The rearrangement uses TRBV12-3 or TRBV12-4 and TRBJ1-3, with 10 bases matching TRBD1. This CDR3 comprises 16 residues. In DNA, the CDR3 is TGTCCCAGCAGTGCTAGTCGAGGACAGGGGGAAAACACCATATATTTT. Its translation: CPSSASRGQGENTIYF.

This clonotype was found a few times. The chain couples TRBV15 to TRBJ2-7; TRBD1 might be the D (6 bases). This CDR3 comprises 14 residues. Germline V gene sequence: CDR1 LNHNV, CDR2 YYDKDF (reference sequence). The V end lost 0 bases, the J end lost 4 bases, and 10 bases lay between the germline ends. The CDR3: CATSRETGRYEQYF. The DNA of the CDR3 is TGTGCCACCAGCAGAGAAACAGGGCGATACGAGCAGTACTTC.

This clonotype has at least ten counts. This chain joins TRBV20-1 and TRBJ1-5; a weak D match, TRBD1 (5 bases). V lost 3 bases and J 4 bases, leaving 16 bases between the germline ends. CDR3 length: 15 residues. Germline V CDR1 and CDR2: DFQATT, SNEGSKA (reference sequence). Here the CDR3 reads CSARVSGTVNQPQHF. In DNA form, the CDR3 reads TGCAGTGCTAGGGTTAGTGGGACGGTGAATCAGCCCCAGCATTTT.

In this sample, this clonotype turned up many times. The chain couples TRBV29-1 to TRBJ2-3, with 7 bases lining up with TRBD1. The germline gives CDR1 SQVTM, CDR2 ANQGSEA. This CDR3 spans 12 amino acids. J lost 2 bases, V lost 7 bases, and 3 bases had no gene match. Here the CDR3 reads CSGTGATDTQYF. The CDR3 nucleotides read TGCAGCGGTACAGGGGCCACAGATACGCAGTATTTT.

The gene calls are TRBV11-2 and TRBJ2-3, with 11 bases identical to TRBD2. Germline assignment: CDR1 SGHAT and CDR2 FQNNGV. Trimming cost V 6 bases and J 2 bases; bases outside gene matches: 4. The CDR3 is made up of 15 amino acids. The CDR3 DNA follows: TGTGCCAGCAGGCCGGGACTAGCGGACACAGATACGCAGTATTTT. This translates into CASRPGLADTDTQYF.

The rearrangement uses TRBV5-1 and TRBJ1-5; D unresolved. Trimming stripped 0 bases from V and 7 bases from J, with 14 bases between. Germline V gene lookup returns CDR1 SGHRS and CDR2 YFSETQ. The CDR3 runs to 15 residues. CDR3: CASSLASGVGQPQHF. CDR3 DNA sequence: TGCGCCAGCAGCTTGGCCTCCGGGGTCGGCCAGCCCCAGCATTTT.

This clonotype has at least ten counts. The CDR3 sequence: CSARSLARGDHNQPQHF. DNA for the CDR3: TGCAGTGCTAGGTCTTTAGCTCGGGGGGATCACAATCAGCCCCAGCATTTT. This chain connects TRBV20-1 to TRBJ1-5; TRBD1 is a possible D gene (5 bases). Germline CDR1 DFQATT, CDR2 SNEGSKA (reference sequence). The CDR3 consists of 17 residues. The V end lost 3 bases, the J end lost 3 bases, and 21 bases lay between the germline ends.

The chain links TRBV28 to TRBJ2-1, with TRBD2 identical over 8 bases. The CDR3 consists of 16 residues. Germline CDR1 reads MDHEN; CDR2 reads SYDVKM. Trimming cost V 7 bases and J 2 bases; bases outside gene matches: 10. The CDR3 nucleotides are TGTGCCAGCACCAGTAGCGGGGCCCCCACCTACAATGAGCAGTTCTTC. As protein: CASTSSGAPTYNEQFF.

This clonotype was picked up a small number of times. The chain joins TRBV20-1 to TRBJ2-1; 10 bases are shared with TRBD1. The trim removed 0 bases at V and 5 bases at J, leaving 10 bases unmatched. The CDR3 totals 17 residues. Germline loops: CDR1 DFQATT, CDR2 SNEGSKA (reference sequence). CDR3 residues: CSARDLQGTGVHNEQFF. CDR3 DNA sequence: TGCAGTGCTAGAGATCTGCAGGGGACAGGGGTCCACAATGAGCAGTTCTTC.

The CDR3 bases are TGTGCCAGCAACGAACAGGGGGTCATTCAGTACTTC. Its protein is CASNEQGVIQYF. The chain has TRBV2 and TRBJ2-4; 8 bases match TRBD1. The CDR3 runs 12 residues. Per the germline V gene, CDR1 is SNHLY and CDR2 is FYNNEI. The V segment lost 7 bases and the J segment 9 bases; nucleotides outside the gene matches: 5. The whole variable domain, filled in from reference TRBV2 and TRBJ2-4, reads EPEVTQTPSHQVTQMGQEVILRCVPISNHLYFYWYRQILGQKVEFLVSFYNNEISEKSEIFDDQFSVERPDGSNFTLKIRSTKLEDSAMYFCASNEQGVIQYFGAGTRLSVL.

This clonotype was counted between two and nine times. The chain combines TRBV7-9 with TRBJ2-7, with D possibly being TRBD1 (6 bases). Germline V gene data show CDR1 as SEHNR and CDR2 as FQNEAQ (reference sequence). The CDR3 is 15 residues long. V was pared by 4 bases and J by 3 bases, with 16 bases between. The chain's CDR3 is CASSSTDSSDYEQYF. The DNA of the CDR3 is TGTGCCAGCAGCTCGACGGACAGTTCGGACTACGAGCAGTACTTC.

This clonotype was seen a handful of times. The DNA of the CDR3 is TGTGCCAGCAGTTTATCGGGGGACGGATATGGCTACACCTTC. Its protein product is CASSLSGDGYGYTF. The chain carries TRBV28 and TRBJ1-2; tentatively, D is TRBD1 (5 bases). Trimming stripped 1 base from V and 5 bases from J, with 11 bases between. The CDR3 is 14 amino acids. Germline CDR1 MDHEN, CDR2 SYDVKM.

This clonotype has at least ten counts. The chain has TRBV5-6 and TRBJ2-7; weak D call: TRBD2 (5 bases). The CDR3 has 13 residues. Trimming left V 1 base short and J 0 bases short, with 5 bases between. CDR1 is SGHDT, CDR2 YYEEEE, per germline. CDR3 region: CASSLTSSYEQYF. CDR3 nucleotide sequence: TGTGCCAGCAGCTTGACTAGCTCCTACGAGCAGTACTTC.

This clonotype showed up just a few times. DNA for the CDR3: TGTGCCAGCAGCCAAGTTGGGACCTACCAGGGGAACAATGAGCAGTTCTTC. Protein product: CASSQVGTYQGNNEQFF. V and J are TRBV4-2 and TRBJ2-1; a possible D gene is TRBD1 (6 bases). Trimming removed 1 base at V and 5 bases at J, with 18 bases between. CDR3 length: 17 amino acids. Per the germline V gene, CDR1 is LGHNA and CDR2 is YNFKEQ.

This clonotype was seen repeatedly, ten times or more. This chain joins TRBV29-1 and TRBJ1-1; a possible D gene is TRBD1 (6 bases). V was pared by 4 bases and J by 3 bases, with 6 bases between. The CDR3 loop spans 11 amino acids. Germline values: CDR1 SQVTM, CDR2 ANQGSEA. CDR3 bases: TGCAGCGTTGGGGGGCACACTGAAGCTTTCTTT. Protein: CSVGGHTEAFF.

The V call is TRBV24-1, the J call TRBJ1-2; D remains ambiguous. This CDR3 spans 12 amino acids. The ends were cut back, 2 bases at V and 5 bases at J, with 5 bases in the middle. Germline CDR1 KGHDR, CDR2 SFDVKD. The CDR3 coding sequence is TGTGCCACCAGTGATTCCCAGTATGGCTACACCTTC. This codes for CATSDSQYGYTF.

This clonotype has a count of ten or more. The chain recombines TRBV9 with TRBJ1-5; D is perhaps TRBD1 (6 bases). This CDR3 is built from 14 residues. V lost 4 bases to trimming and J lost 3 bases, with 11 bases between them. Germline V gives CDR1 SGDLS, CDR2 YYNGEE. The CDR3 nucleotides read TGTGCCAGCAGCCCCCGGGACACCAATCAGCCCCAGCATTTT. Translation gives CASSPRDTNQPQHF.

A few counts support this clonotype. The chain joins TRBV11-2 to TRBJ2-1; TRBD2 matches 13 bases. The junction had 21 bases not matched to a gene; V was cut back by 1 base and J by 0 bases. Germline loops: CDR1 SGHAT, CDR2 FQNNGV. This CDR3 contains 24 residues. In nucleotides, the CDR3 is TGTGCCAGCAGCTTAGCAATCCGGGGGGTAGCGGGACTAGCGGGACGAAGCTCCTACAATGAGCAGTTCTTC. This codes for CASSLAIRGVAGLAGRSSYNEQFF.

There are a few counts of this clonotype. The chain recombines TRBV28 with TRBJ1-1; 7 positions match TRBD1. CDR1 and CDR2 (germline): MDHEN, SYDVKM. V gave up 3 bases and J gave up 1 base; unmatched junction bases: 8. The CDR3 contains 16 residues. The CDR3 sequence: CASSFGRGPRNTEAFF. The CDR3 DNA reads as TGTGCCAGCAGTTTCGGGAGGGGGCCTAGGAACACTGAAGCTTTCTTT.

This clonotype was seen only a few times. The CDR3: CASRPPGLRADSGNTIYF. The CDR3 nucleotides read TGTGCCAGCAGACCTCCGGGACTGAGAGCGGACTCTGGAAACACCATATATTTT. The chain employs TRBV6-5 and TRBJ1-3; the D gene is possibly TRBD1 (5 bases). The CDR3 totals 18 residues. V was pared by 6 bases and J by 0 bases, with 21 bases between. Germline V gene lookup returns CDR1 MNHEY and CDR2 SVGAGI.